These 27 T cell receptor beta chains share one sample of origin, sequenced in a study of post-analysis software for immune sequencing data. Presence of unique molecular identifiers characterized the TCR beta cDNA libraries. TCRdb fed the PCR reads into MiXCR, producing one record per CDR3 protein. The sample gives roughly 870,000 distinct CDR3 sequences, approximately 53% of which show up once; 4.6% is in the top ten. The antigens of these receptors remain unknown. Regarding the study as a whole: Patients showed TRBV5-6, TRBV5-1 and TRBV20-1 among four to six TRBV segments more frequent than in controls.

The sample taken for sequencing was blood. These receptors were obtained from a girl aged 10-17 years with multiple sclerosis.

V and J are TRBV7-8 and TRBJ2-5, with D unresolved. The J call could be wrong; TRBJ2-7 is a better fit for the DNA end. CDR1 and CDR2 from the germline V gene are SGHVS and FQNEAQ. The CDR3 consists of 14 residues. CDR3 DNA: TGTGCCAGCAGCTTAGGCGAACTAAGCTACGAGCAGTACTTC. As protein: CASSLGELSYEQYF.

This clonotype was counted between two and nine times. CDR3 loop: CASSRSEGAYEQYF. The CDR3 DNA reads TGTGCCAGCAGCCGATCGGAGGGGGCATACGAGCAGTACTTC. The chain couples TRBV6-5 to TRBJ2-7, with D possibly TRBD1 on 7 matching bases. V lost 6 bases to trimming and J lost 4 bases, with 16 bases between them. There are 14 residues in the CDR3. From germline, CDR1 is MNHEY and CDR2 SVGAGI.

The chain is built from TRBV11-2 and TRBJ1-4; D gene ambiguous. Trimming pared 6 bases from V and 0 bases from J, leaving 8 bases between. CDR1 and CDR2 from the germline V gene are SGHAT and FQNNGV. The CDR3 runs to 14 residues. The CDR3 spells CASSQTSTNEKLFF. DNA of the CDR3: TGTGCCAGCAGTCAGACCTCAACTAATGAAAAACTGTTTTTT.

The genes are TRBV20-1 and TRBJ2-1, with TRBD2 matching 13 bases. The CDR3 runs to 15 residues. Germline V gene data show CDR1 as DFQATT and CDR2 as SNEGSKA (reference sequence). The trim removed 7 bases at V and 7 bases at J, leaving 10 bases unmatched. The CDR3 DNA sequence: TGCAGTGTTATAGAGGGACTAGCGGGACCGAATGAGCAGTTCTTC. It is translated as CSVIEGLAGPNEQFF.

The chain uses TRBV3-1 and TRBJ2-1, with a weak D call TRBD2 (7 bases). CDR3 length equals 16 residues. Trimming pared 2 bases from V and 1 base from J, leaving 12 bases between. Germline lookup yields CDR1 LGHDT and CDR2 YNNKEL (reference sequence). The CDR3 protein is CASSQNGGQSYNEQFF. CDR3 DNA: TGTGCCAGCAGCCAAAACGGGGGGCAGTCCTACAATGAGCAGTTCTTC.

The chain has TRBV29-1 and TRBJ2-3; 11 nucleotides agree with TRBD2. Germline-derived CDR1 and CDR2 are SQVTM and ANQGSEA. There are 15 residues in the CDR3. V gave up 7 bases and J gave up 3 bases; unmatched junction bases: 9. The CDR3 here is CSAESTSGGTDTQYF. CDR3 coding DNA: TGCAGCGCCGAATCAACTAGCGGGGGAACAGATACGCAGTATTTT.

The V gene is TRBV12-3 or TRBV12-4, the J gene TRBJ2-7; TRBD2 agrees at 9 bases. With 3 bases clipped from V and 5 bases from J, the junction kept 14 bases outside the gene matches. The CDR3 is 17 residues long. Written as DNA, the CDR3 is TGTGCCAGCAGTTTGCGCTCTAGCGGGGCGACTCGGGACGAGCAGTACTTC. Protein sequence: CASSLRSSGATRDEQYF.

The CDR3 here is CSVVTGLAYEQYF. The DNA for the CDR3 is TGCAGCGTTGTGACAGGGCTTGCCTACGAGCAGTACTTC. This chain joins TRBV29-1 and TRBJ2-7; 7 bases are a match to TRBD1. J lost 2 bases, V lost 4 bases, and 5 bases had no gene match. The CDR3 is 13 residues long. Germline V lookup: CDR1 SQVTM, CDR2 ANQGSEA.

This clonotype has just one count. The chain carries TRBV27 and TRBJ2-7, with D maybe TRBD2 (7 bases). Germline CDR1 MNHEY, CDR2 SMNVEV (reference sequence). V lost 0 bases to trimming and J lost 2 bases, with 17 bases between them. The CDR3 runs to 17 residues. CDR3 sequence: CASSLSAGDTPTYEQYF. CDR3 nucleotide sequence: TGTGCCAGCAGTTTATCGGCGGGGGACACCCCAACCTACGAGCAGTACTTC.

This clonotype was seen more than once but under ten times. The chain uses TRBV14 and TRBJ2-7; D might be TRBD1 (6 bases). CDR1 and CDR2 from the germline V gene are SGHDN and FVKESK. The CDR3 consists of 14 residues. Between the trimmed V and J ends, which lost 2 bases and 3 bases, there was a span of 11 bases. CDR3 in amino acids: CASSQQGQIYEQYF. CDR3 DNA sequence: TGTGCCAGCAGCCAACAAGGACAGATCTACGAGCAGTACTTC.

There are a few counts of this clonotype. The chain links TRBV4-1 to TRBJ2-3; 9 nucleotides match TRBD2. V trimming: 0 bases; J trimming: 9 bases; junction bases outside the gene matches: 7. This CDR3 comprises 15 residues. Germline-derived CDR1 and CDR2 are MGHRA and YSYEKL. The CDR3 here is CASSQEGRGGQTQYF. The CDR3 DNA is TGCGCCAGCAGCCAAGAAGGGCGGGGGGGACAGACGCAGTATTTT.

This clonotype was recorded a few times. The V call is TRBV29-1, the J call TRBJ2-3, with 7 bases matching TRBD2. V lost 3 bases and J lost 2; bases outside the gene matches: 8. This CDR3 has 15 residues. Germline CDR1 SQVTM, CDR2 ANQGSEA. CDR3 region: CSVEGLAASTDTQYF. The CDR3 nucleotides read TGCAGCGTTGAGGGGCTAGCGGCCTCCACAGATACGCAGTATTTT.

This chain links TRBV20-1 with TRBJ2-1; TRBD2 agrees at 14 bases. V trimming: 1 base; J trimming: 7 bases; junction bases outside the gene matches: 6. Germline CDR1 reads DFQATT; CDR2 reads SNEGSKA (reference sequence). The length of the CDR3 is 16 residues. DNA for the CDR3: TGCAGTGCTAGAGCCATGGGACTAGCGGGAGCTAATGAGCAGTTCTTC. This translates into CSARAMGLAGANEQFF.

The genes are TRBV9 and TRBJ2-5; 10 bases agree with TRBD2. Germline assignment: CDR1 SGDLS and CDR2 YYNGEE. The CDR3 is 15 residues long. Unmatched junction bases numbered 2, after V lost 2 bases and J lost 1 base. In nucleotides, the CDR3 is TGTGCCAGCAGCGTCCCTAGCGGGGGCCAAGAGACCCAGTACTTC. This encodes CASSVPSGGQETQYF.

The V call is TRBV15, the J call TRBJ1-4; TRBD1 might be the D (6 bases). V shed 4 bases and J shed 0 bases, with 12 bases lying between them. From germline, CDR1 is LNHNV and CDR2 YYDKDF (reference sequence). The CDR3 consists of 16 residues. CDR3 in amino acids: CATSMGARATNEKLFF. The CDR3 DNA is TGTGCCACCAGCATGGGGGCAAGGGCAACTAATGAAAAACTGTTTTTT.

This chain joins TRBV12-3 or TRBV12-4 and TRBJ2-3, with 9 positions matching TRBD2. CDR3 length: 17 amino acids. V trimming: 3 bases; J trimming: 10 bases; junction bases outside the gene matches: 17. The CDR3 DNA follows: TGTGCCAGCAGTTTCCGGGGTAGCGGGAGAGGGGCCCAGGCGCAGTATTTT. Its protein is CASSFRGSGRGAQAQYF.

The CDR3: CASSLAPGQRNMAKNIQYF. CDR3 nucleotides: TGCGCCAGCAGCTTGGCCCCGGGACAGAGAAACATGGCCAAAAACATTCAGTACTTC. This chain links TRBV5-1 with TRBJ2-4; 7 nucleotides line up with TRBD1. The germline V gene has CDR1 SGHRS and CDR2 YFSETQ. This CDR3 is built from 19 residues. V gave up 0 bases and J gave up 1 base; unmatched junction bases: 13.

The V gene is TRBV29-1, the J gene TRBJ2-7; 7 bases line up with TRBD2. The V and J ends lost 8 bases and 7 bases, in that order; junction bases with no gene match: 17. The germline gives CDR1 SQVTM, CDR2 ANQGSEA. The CDR3 covers 14 residues. The chain's CDR3 is CSSWEGGPYGEQYF. The DNA of the CDR3 is TGCAGCTCGTGGGAGGGAGGCCCGTACGGGGAGCAGTACTTC.

The chain has TRBV20-1 and TRBJ2-1, with 7 bases matching TRBD2. V lost 2 bases, J lost 0 bases, and 19 bases stayed unmatched. The CDR3 extends over 20 amino acids. The V gene's germline CDR1 is DFQATT and CDR2 SNEGSKA (reference sequence). In DNA form, the CDR3 reads TGCAGTGCTAGATTTGGCACTAGCGCAAGAATACTTTCCTCCTACAATGAGCAGTTCTTC. This translates into CSARFGTSARILSSYNEQFF.

V and J are TRBV7-7 and TRBJ2-3; the D call may be TRBD1 or TRBD2 (5 bases each). The CDR3 length is 13 residues. The V gene's germline CDR1 is SSHAT and CDR2 FNYEAQ (reference sequence). Trimming cost V 5 bases and J 5 bases, with 11 bases left between them. Here the CDR3 reads CASSVGPRDTQYF. As DNA, the CDR3 is TGTGCCAGCAGCGTGGGACCTCGAGATACGCAGTATTTT.

This chain connects TRBV12-3 or TRBV12-4 to TRBJ2-5, with D tentatively TRBD1 (5 bases). Trimming took off 5 bases at V and 2 bases at J, with 12 bases between the two ends. CDR3 length: 14 amino acids. The DNA of the CDR3 is TGTGCCAGCAGTAAGGGGTACCGTCAAGAGACCCAGTACTTC. Translated: CASSKGYRQETQYF.

This clonotype has a handful of counts. The V call is TRBV7-9, the J call TRBJ1-2, with D unclear. V dropped 1 base and J dropped 10 bases, with 10 bases sitting between them. The CDR3 runs to 12 residues. Germline V gene lookup returns CDR1 SEHNR and CDR2 FQNEAQ (reference sequence). The CDR3 sequence: CASSLVGPIYTF. DNA of the CDR3: TGTGCCAGCAGCTTAGTCGGGCCGATCTACACCTTC.

The gene calls are TRBV7-8 and TRBJ2-7, with TRBD1 matching 8 bases. The J call may be in error: the DNA end matches TRBJ2-5 better. The CDR3 extends over 13 amino acids. Germline values: CDR1 SGHVS, CDR2 FQNEAQ. The CDR3, as DNA: TGTGCCAGCAGCTGGCGGACAGGGGAGACCCAGTACTTC. Translation: CASSWRTGETQYF.

The chain employs TRBV12-5 and TRBJ1-1; possible D gene TRBD1, 5 bases. This CDR3 spans 17 amino acids. Germline V gene data show CDR1 as LGHNT and CDR2 as FRNRAP. V was pared by 0 bases and J by 0 bases, with 14 bases between. The CDR3 loop reads CASGLVLSQGVNTEAFF. The CDR3 DNA reads TGTGCTAGTGGTTTGGTACTCTCGCAGGGAGTGAACACTGAAGCTTTCTTT.

This clonotype was seen a handful of times. This chain uses TRBV6-5 with TRBJ2-7; perhaps TRBD1 as D (6 bases). V was shortened by 0 bases and J by 1 base, with 13 bases between the two germline ends. CDR3 size: 16 residues. Germline lookup yields CDR1 MNHEY and CDR2 SVGAGI. The CDR3 loop is CASSYSPQGISYEQYF. The CDR3, as DNA: TGTGCCAGCAGTTACTCTCCGCAGGGGATTTCCTACGAGCAGTACTTC.

This clonotype was seen a few times. V is TRBV7-9 and J is TRBJ1-2; no clear D gene. The V end lost 4 bases, the J end lost 6 bases, and 24 bases lay between the germline ends. The CDR3 length is 17 residues. Germline V gives CDR1 SEHNR, CDR2 FQNEAQ (reference sequence). CDR3 sequence (DNA): TGTGCCAGCAGCTCCTCAAACCCGGGCCACCTGTACAATGGCTACACCTTC. It yields the protein CASSSSNPGHLYNGYTF. The whole variable domain, remainder taken from reference TRBV7-9 and TRBJ1-2, is DTGVSQNPRHKITKRGQNVTFRCDPISEHNRLYWYRQTLGQGPEFLTYFQNEAQLEKSRLLSDRFSAERPKGSFSTLEIQRTEQGDSAMYLCASSSSNPGHLYNGYTFGSGTRLTVV.

The rearrangement uses TRBV6-5 and TRBJ2-4; 9 positions agree with TRBD2. The end of the DNA fits TRBJ2-7 better, so the J call may be wrong. Germline CDR1 is MNHEY and CDR2 is SVGAGI. The CDR3 covers 16 residues. DNA of the CDR3: TGTGCCAGCAGTTACTCTGTGGCGGGGGGGACCTACGAGCAGTACTTC. Translation: CASSYSVAGGTYEQYF.